This TCR beta chain comes out of a study of Ad26.COV2.S vaccination and SARS-CoV-2 variants. Points from the study as a whole: It was vaccine recipients, not placebo recipients, who had the higher spike-specific TCR breadth. Measurements of TCR breadth and depth may have given underestimates of the total T cell responses. Reports say spike-specific CD8+ and CD4+ T cell responses covered substantial breadth after vaccination. Similar non-spike TCR breadth was observed in recipients of vaccine and of placebo.

Here immunoSEQ multiplex PCR was the method, and the copy in TCRdb shows in-frame clones only, minus some. The sample records over 100,000 clones, around three quarters being singletons. To note about this clone: Antigen unknown.

This CDR3 spans 13 amino acids. CDR1 and CDR2 (germline): SQVTM, ANQGSEA. V lost 7 bases, J lost 6 bases, and 16 bases lay in between. This rearrangement joins TRBV29-1 to TRBJ1-5; D possibly corresponds to TRBD1 (6 bases). This TCR derives from a human donor who had recovered from COVID-19. The sample here was peripheral blood, taken after recovery from COVID-19. This CDR3 reads CSGQQGPGQPQHF. DNA of the CDR3: TGCAGCGGGCAACAGGGTCCGGGTCAGCCCCAGCATTTT.